These 12 T cell receptor beta chains came from one sample sequenced in a study of blood T cell repertoires in COVID-19. The repertoire was sequenced with immunoSEQ multiplex PCR; TCRdb's copy has only in-frame clones and lacks some. Among over 15,000 clones, around four fifths were seen once, and the ten largest hold approximately 20%. Sample: peripheral blood. These receptor sequences come from an older man with active COVID-19.

The chain combines TRBV5-4 with TRBJ2-2; the D is unclear. This CDR3 is 15 amino acids long. Per the germline V gene, CDR1 is SGHNT and CDR2 is YYREEE (reference sequence). Trimming pared 4 bases from V and 1 base from J, leaving 11 bases between. The CDR3 sequence: CASSIGRRNTGELFF. The CDR3 DNA sequence: TGTGCCAGCAGCATTGGCCGCAGGAACACCGGGGAGCTGTTTTTT.

CDR3 in amino acids: CASSRSTGGYTF. The CDR3 DNA is TGCGCCAGCAGCCGGTCAACGGGTGGCTACACCTTC. The V gene is TRBV5-1, the J gene TRBJ1-2; D is ambiguous. Trimming took off 4 bases at V and 7 bases at J, with 11 bases between the two ends. Germline assignment: CDR1 SGHRS and CDR2 YFSETQ. The CDR3 runs 12 residues.

The chain uses TRBV18 and TRBJ2-2, with 8 bases identical to TRBD1. The CDR3 length is 16 residues. The germline V gene encodes CDR1 KGHSH and CDR2 LQKENI. The V segment lost 6 bases and the J segment 1 base; nucleotides outside the gene matches: 7. CDR3 in amino acids: CASSQQGVKNTGELFF. Here the CDR3 DNA reads TGTGCCAGCTCGCAACAGGGGGTAAAGAACACCGGGGAGCTGTTTTTT.

This sequence joins TRBV2 and TRBJ2-1; 8 positions agree with TRBD2. Unmatched junction bases numbered 4, after V lost 6 bases and J lost 9 bases. The CDR3 is 12 residues long. Germline V CDR1 and CDR2: SNHLY, FYNNEI. CDR3 in DNA: TGTGCCAGCAGAAGACTAGCGATTGAGCAGTTCTTC. Protein: CASRRLAIEQFF.

The V gene is TRBV6-5, the J gene TRBJ1-2; no clear D gene. With 3 bases removed from V and 0 bases from J, the gap between germline ends came to 5 bases. CDR1 is MNHEY, CDR2 SVGAGI, per germline. The CDR3 sequence is 13 residues long. The CDR3 protein is CASSYGTNYGYTF. The DNA of the CDR3 is TGTGCCAGCAGTTATGGCACTAACTATGGCTACACCTTC.

This chain connects TRBV7-9 to TRBJ2-1; D may be TRBD2 (5 bases). Germline V CDR1 and CDR2: SEHNR, FQNEAQ (reference sequence). With 5 bases removed from V and 5 bases from J, the gap between germline ends came to 25 bases. The CDR3 consists of 18 residues. CDR3 DNA sequence: TGTGCCAGCAGCCCACCGGGGATCGCGGCACGTTACAACAATGAGCAGTTCTTC. This codes for CASSPPGIAARYNNEQFF.

The chain uses TRBV20-1 and TRBJ1-6; D gene ambiguous. Trimming stripped 3 bases from V and 0 bases from J, with 9 bases between. This CDR3 is 15 amino acids long. CDR1 is DFQATT, CDR2 SNEGSKA, per germline (reference sequence). This chain's CDR3 is CSASLSSSYNSPLHF. CDR3 nucleotide sequence: TGCAGTGCTAGTCTCTCGAGCTCCTATAATTCACCCCTCCACTTT.

This chain joins TRBV6-5 and TRBJ2-5; 9 bases fit TRBD1. From germline, CDR1 is MNHEY and CDR2 SVGAGI. The CDR3 totals 14 residues. Germline trimming cut 5 bases from V and 1 base from J; bases unmatched to any gene: 2. CDR3 nucleotides: TGTGCCAGCAGTACGGACAGGGGCCAAGAGACCCAGTACTTC. Amino acids: CASSTDRGQETQYF.

The gene calls are TRBV7-2 and TRBJ1-5; D might be TRBD1 (6 bases). The CDR3 length is 20 residues. Trimming removed 0 bases from V and 0 bases from J, with 21 bases in between. Germline V CDR1 and CDR2: SGHTA, FQGNSA. The CDR3 region has the DNA TGTGCCAGCAGCTTAGCGGGAAACCTAGGGGGTGTTTATAGCAATCAGCCCCAGCATTTT. Protein product: CASSLAGNLGGVYSNQPQHF.

The J gene is TRBJ2-1, the V gene TRBV5-1, with 9 positions matching TRBD1. CDR3 length equals 17 residues. V shed 3 bases and J 4 bases; nucleotides not matched to a gene: 11. Germline V gives CDR1 SGHRS, CDR2 YFSETQ. The CDR3 loop is CASSSTSGTGQYNEQFF. CDR3 DNA sequence: TGCGCCAGCAGCTCGACATCCGGGACAGGGCAGTACAATGAGCAGTTCTTC.

This chain joins TRBV4-1 and TRBJ2-5, with 7 bases identical to TRBD1. Germline V gives CDR1 MGHRA, CDR2 YSYEKL. V dropped 2 bases and J dropped 5; count of bases not matched to a gene: 11. The CDR3 runs 16 residues. The CDR3 DNA reads as TGCGCCAGCAGCCAACATGAGGACAGGTGGGAGGAGACCCAGTACTTC. As protein: CASSQHEDRWEETQYF.

CDR3 DNA sequence: TGCAGCGTTGCGGTTGGGGGGGCCTCAGAGACCCAGTACTTC. It is translated as CSVAVGGASETQYF. This chain links TRBV29-1 with TRBJ2-5, with D maybe TRBD2 (7 bases). Germline CDR1 SQVTM, CDR2 ANQGSEA. This CDR3 is 14 amino acids long. Deletions cut 4 bases from V and 4 bases from J, with 16 bases between. The full variable domain, with the rest looked up from reference TRBV29-1 and TRBJ2-5, is SAVISQKPSRDICQRGTSLTIQCQVDSQVTMMFWYRQQPGQSLTLIATANQGSEATYESGFVIDKFPISRPNLTFSTLTVSNMSPEDSSIYLCSVAVGGASETQYFGPGTRLLVL.